The 29 T cell receptor beta chains reported below all come from one sample, sequenced in a study of long-term antiretroviral therapy in people with HIV. immunoSEQ v3.0 was run at survey level. Libraries were prepared by immunoSEQ multiplex PCR; TCRdb keeps only in-frame clonotypes and omits some of them. The repertoire consists of about 20,000 clones, with nearly 95% occurring once and the leading ten covering around 7.8%. The material was unsorted PBMCs, obtained 4.4 years after starting antiretroviral therapy. The origin of the receptors is a woman aged 45 to 65 with HIV.

This chain links TRBV2 with TRBJ1-1; D not resolved. CDR1 and CDR2 (germline): SNHLY, FYNNEI. Trimming left V 4 bases short and J 7 bases short, with 7 bases between. The CDR3 covers 11 residues. The CDR3 DNA sequence: TGTGCCAGCAGTGGAAAGATTGAAGCTTTCTTT. It yields the protein CASSGKIEAFF.

The chain combines TRBV4-1 with TRBJ2-1, with TRBD2 identical over 8 bases. CDR3 length equals 16 residues. The junction had 7 bases not matched to a gene; V was cut back by 1 base and J by 5 bases. Per germline, CDR1 MGHRA and CDR2 YSYEKL. CDR3 protein: CASSQGSGGKNNEQFF. The CDR3 DNA follows: TGCGCCAGCAGCCAAGGAAGCGGGGGAAAAAACAATGAGCAGTTCTTC.

The rearrangement joins TRBV29-1 to TRBJ2-4; D is perhaps TRBD1 (6 bases). Trimming left V 5 bases short and J 0 bases short, with 11 bases between. Per germline, CDR1 SQVTM and CDR2 ANQGSEA. The CDR3 consists of 14 residues. The CDR3 is CSVRQVLAKNIQYF. The CDR3, as DNA: TGCAGCGTTAGACAGGTACTAGCCAAAAACATTCAGTACTTC.

The V and J genes are TRBV5-1 and TRBJ2-3; D remains unclear. Trimming shortened V by 0 bases and J by 2 bases, and 10 bases separated the two germline ends. CDR1 is SGHRS and CDR2 is YFSETQ in the germline V gene. The CDR3 spans 15 residues. CDR3 sequence (DNA): TGCGCCAGCAGCTTGGTTTCGTTGAACACAGATACGCAGTATTTT. Protein product: CASSLVSLNTDTQYF. Full variable domain (rest looked up from reference TRBV5-1 and TRBJ2-3): KAGVTQTPRYLIKTRGQQVTLSCSPISGHRSVSWYQQTPGQGLQFLFEYFSETQRNKGNFPGRFSGRQFSNSRSEMNVSTLELGDSALYLCASSLVSLNTDTQYFGPGTRLTVL.

V and J are TRBV6-1 and TRBJ2-2, with 8 bases aligning to TRBD2. Losses at the gene ends were 6 bases for V and 6 bases for J; bases not matched to a gene: 3. CDR3 length equals 13 residues. Germline CDR1 is MNHNS and CDR2 is SASEGT. CDR3 nucleotide sequence: TGTGCCAGCAGAGGAGCGGGGGCCGGGGAGCTGTTTTTT. This gives the protein CASRGAGAGELFF.

Written as DNA, the CDR3 is TGTGCCAGCACCCGGACAGCTGGTGGGGAGCAGTACTTC. Translated, it gives CASTRTAGGEQYF. The chain recombines TRBV6-1 with TRBJ2-7; maybe TRBD1 (6 bases). Trimming removed 7 bases from V and 7 bases from J, with 17 bases in between. CDR1 is MNHNS, CDR2 SASEGT, per germline. The CDR3 length is 13 residues.

This chain links TRBV6-5 with TRBJ2-5, with D tentatively TRBD1 (6 bases). There are 14 residues in the CDR3. Looked up from germline, CDR1 is MNHEY and CDR2 is SVGAGI. The ends were cut back, 9 bases at V and 5 bases at J, with 19 bases in the middle. The CDR3 sequence is CASNPGHLQETQYF. The CDR3 coding sequence is TGTGCCAGTAATCCGGGACACCTACAGGAGACCCAGTACTTC.

V is TRBV11-3 and J is TRBJ2-2; TRBD1 matches at 8 bases. V was pared by 6 bases and J by 1 base, with 7 bases of the junction left unmatched. Germline V gene data show CDR1 as SGHNT and CDR2 as YENEEA. The CDR3 contains 16 residues. The CDR3, as DNA: TGTGCCAGCAGTCCCACCGGGACAGGGAACACCGGGGAGCTGTTTTTT. It specifies CASSPTGTGNTGELFF.

The chain is built from TRBV11-2 and TRBJ2-3, with 10 nucleotides matching TRBD2. The J segment lost 3 bases and the V segment lost 0 bases, leaving 0 bases of the junction unmatched. CDR3 size: 15 residues. From germline, CDR1 is SGHAT and CDR2 FQNNGV. DNA of the CDR3: TGTGCCAGCAGCTTAGATAGCGGGGGGACAGATACGCAGTATTTT. Translated: CASSLDSGGTDTQYF.

V usage is TRBV30 and J usage is TRBJ1-2, with 9 bases matching TRBD1. This CDR3 is 12 amino acids long. V lost 7 bases to trimming and J lost 5 bases; unmatched junction nucleotides: 5. The germline gives CDR1 GTSNPN, CDR2 SVGIG (reference sequence). CDR3 bases: TGTGCCTACACGACAGGGGGTTATGGCTACACCTTC. It translates to CAYTTGGYGYTF.

The chain is built from TRBV6-5 and TRBJ1-4; 9 nucleotides line up with TRBD1. V lost 6 bases and J lost 6; bases outside the gene matches: 2. The germline CDR1 and CDR2 sequences are MNHEY and SVGAGI. The CDR3 loop spans 13 amino acids. CDR3 in DNA: TGTGCCAGCAGACAGGGGGCGTATGAAAAACTGTTTTTT. Translation: CASRQGAYEKLFF.

The chain recombines TRBV5-8 with TRBJ1-1; D is perhaps TRBD1 (5 bases). V lost 0 bases and J lost 9, with 6 bases in between. Germline V gene lookup returns CDR1 SGHTS and CDR2 YDEGEE. The CDR3 is 11 amino acids. The CDR3 sequence is CASSLGQKAFF. The CDR3 DNA reads as TGTGCCAGCAGCTTGGGACAGAAAGCTTTCTTT.

This clone was detected once. The chain has TRBV10-1 and TRBJ1-1; no definite D call. Germline assignment: CDR1 WNHNN and CDR2 SYGVQD (reference sequence). V shed 2 bases and J shed 2 bases, with 6 bases lying between them. This CDR3 has 13 residues. CDR3 coding DNA: TGCGCCAGCAGTGAGCTCACCAACACTGAAGCTTTCTTT. Encoded protein: CASSELTNTEAFF.

Here the CDR3 DNA reads TGTGCCTGGGAGGGGGTCCGAAACACCATATATTTT. Translation gives CAWEGVRNTIYF. The chain recombines TRBV30 with TRBJ1-3, with D possibly matching TRBD1 (6 bases). The CDR3 extends over 12 amino acids. The germline V gene has CDR1 GTSNPN and CDR2 SVGIG (reference sequence). Trimming took 5 bases from V and 5 from J, leaving 10 bases between them.

This chain joins TRBV13 and TRBJ1-2; no clear D. This CDR3 region has 16 residues. Trimming took off 3 bases at V and 6 bases at J, with 20 bases between the two ends. Germline lookup yields CDR1 PRHDT and CDR2 FYEKMQ (reference sequence). The DNA of the CDR3 is TGTGCCAGCAGCTTCCGAGAAAGGGCGGGTTGGGATGGCTACACCTTC. Translating it yields CASSFRERAGWDGYTF.

The chain is built from TRBV29-1 and TRBJ2-5, with 8 nucleotides matching TRBD1. This CDR3 contains 15 residues. Germline trimming cut 6 bases from V and 2 bases from J; bases unmatched to any gene: 11. Germline V gene sequence: CDR1 SQVTM, CDR2 ANQGSEA. CDR3 nucleotides: TGCAGCGTCGTTACCGCCGGACAGGGACAAGAGACCCAGTACTTC. The encoded protein is CSVVTAGQGQETQYF.

The rearrangement joins TRBV4-2 to TRBJ1-4; maybe TRBD1 (5 bases). The germline V gene encodes CDR1 LGHNA and CDR2 YNFKEQ. Deletions cut 0 bases from V and 8 bases from J, with 16 bases between. CDR3 length: 16 residues. The CDR3 region is CASSQDPEGFSEKLFF. The CDR3 DNA reads as TGTGCCAGCAGCCAAGATCCTGAGGGGTTTAGCGAAAAACTGTTTTTT.

The chain links TRBV4-3 to TRBJ2-7; tentatively, D is TRBD1 (6 bases). V gave up 0 bases and J gave up 5 bases, with 14 bases separating them. This CDR3 has 15 residues. The germline CDR1 and CDR2 sequences are LGHNA and YSLEER. The CDR3 loop reads CASSQDRWGPNEQYF. CDR3 nucleotides: TGCGCCAGCAGCCAAGATCGGTGGGGGCCCAACGAGCAGTACTTC.

This sequence joins TRBV14 and TRBJ2-1, with 12 bases identical to TRBD2. This CDR3 is 15 amino acids long. The germline V gene has CDR1 SGHDN and CDR2 FVKESK. Trimming took 4 bases from V and 8 from J; bases not matched to a gene: 6. CDR3 sequence reads: CASSPGLAGLHEQFF. The CDR3 DNA is TGTGCCAGCAGCCCGGGACTAGCGGGTCTTCATGAGCAGTTCTTC. The full variable domain, completed using reference TRBV14 and TRBJ2-1, is EAGVTQFPSHSVIEKGQTVTLRCDPISGHDNLYWYRRVMGKEIKFLLHFVKESKQDESGMPNNRFLAERTGGTYSTLKVQPAELEDSGVYFCASSPGLAGLHEQFFGPGTRLTVL.

The chain has TRBV5-1 and TRBJ2-7, with 10 positions matching TRBD2. Germline CDR1 is SGHRS and CDR2 is YFSETQ. V lost 2 bases and J lost 4; bases outside the gene matches: 12. The CDR3 spans 17 residues. CDR3 sequence (DNA): TGCGCCAGCAGCTTTGGAAAAAGCGGGGGGGCCAGGTACGAGCAGTACTTC. Encoded protein: CASSFGKSGGARYEQYF.

This chain joins TRBV6-5 and TRBJ1-3; the D is unclear. With 8 bases removed from V and 0 bases from J, the gap between germline ends came to 11 bases. This CDR3 contains 14 residues. Germline CDR1 MNHEY, CDR2 SVGAGI. The CDR3 bases are TGTGCCAGCCGGGAACACCTCTCTGGAAACACCATATATTTT. Amino acids: CASREHLSGNTIYF.

In DNA, the CDR3 is TGTGCCAGCAGTTTACTGAGGGGGGAGACCCAGTACTTC. It yields the protein CASSLLRGETQYF. The chain recombines TRBV27 with TRBJ2-5; D might be TRBD1 (6 bases). With 2 bases removed from V and 5 bases from J, the gap between germline ends came to 9 bases. The CDR3 sequence is 13 residues long. The V gene's germline CDR1 is MNHEY and CDR2 SMNVEV (reference sequence).

This clone was picked up one time. The chain joins TRBV5-6 to TRBJ1-2; D is possibly TRBD1 (5 bases). V was pared by 1 base and J by 5 bases, with 9 bases between. The CDR3 is 13 residues long. Germline V gene lookup returns CDR1 SGHDT and CDR2 YYEEEE. The CDR3 region has the DNA TGTGCCAGCAGCTTGTGGCCAGGGTATGGCTACACCTTC. This gives the protein CASSLWPGYGYTF. Using reference TRBV5-6 and TRBJ1-2 for the parts outside the CDR3, the full variable domain is DAGVTQSPTHLIKTRGQQVTLRCSPKSGHDTVSWYQQALGQGPQFIFQYYEEEERQRGNFPDRFSGHQFPNYSSELNVNALLLGDSALYLCASSLWPGYGYTFGSGTRLTVV.

This clone has a handful of counts. The genes are TRBV4-2 and TRBJ1-5; D is unclear. V was trimmed by 2 bases and J by 1 base, leaving 9 bases between them. This CDR3 contains 15 residues. CDR1 LGHNA and CDR2 YNFKEQ come from the germline V gene. CDR3 nucleotides: TGTGCCAGCAGCCAATCGCCGGGGAGCAATCAGCCCCAGCATTTT. Its translation is CASSQSPGSNQPQHF.

The count of this clone is one. The junction does not match germline at one end; this may be a read error. The CDR3: CAGSTSGGAGNEQFF. In DNA, the CDR3 is TGTGCCGGCAGCACTAGCGGGGGGGCCGGAAATGAGCAGTTCTTC. The chain links TRBV7-6 to TRBJ2-1, with 13 bases lining up with TRBD2. The CDR3 has 15 residues. The germline V gene has CDR1 SGHVS and CDR2 FNYEAQ.

The chain employs TRBV30 and TRBJ1-1; D may be TRBD1 (5 bases). Germline loops: CDR1 GTSNPN, CDR2 SVGIG (reference sequence). The CDR3 loop spans 13 amino acids. With 0 bases removed from V and 7 bases from J, the gap between germline ends came to 12 bases. The CDR3 reads CAWSVRWGGEAFF. DNA for the CDR3: TGTGCCTGGAGTGTACGTTGGGGGGGTGAAGCTTTCTTT.

The chain couples TRBV7-9 to TRBJ2-2; 7 positions match TRBD2. In germline, CDR1 is SEHNR, CDR2 FQNEAQ (reference sequence). The CDR3 totals 14 residues. After removal of 5 bases from V and 1 base from J, the junction contained 1 base not matched to a gene. CDR3 amino acids: CASSREVNTGELFF. CDR3 DNA sequence: TGTGCCAGCAGCCGGGAGGTGAACACCGGGGAGCTGTTTTTT.

The chain combines TRBV2 with TRBJ1-6; weak D call: TRBD1 (5 bases). The CDR3 has 16 residues. V lost 1 base and J lost 8, with 15 bases in between. CDR1 and CDR2 from the germline V gene are SNHLY and FYNNEI. DNA of the CDR3: TGTGCCAGCAGTGAAGAAGGTGGGGGTGGTCATTCACCCCTCCACTTT. It encodes CASSEEGGGGHSPLHF.

V usage is TRBV9 and J usage is TRBJ2-3; no definite D call. Trimming shortened V by 0 bases and J by 2 bases, and 7 bases separated the two germline ends. The CDR3 runs to 14 residues. Germline V lookup: CDR1 SGDLS, CDR2 YYNGEE. Written as DNA, the CDR3 is TGTGCCAGCAGCGTAGGACATACCACAGATACGCAGTATTTT. This encodes CASSVGHTTDTQYF.